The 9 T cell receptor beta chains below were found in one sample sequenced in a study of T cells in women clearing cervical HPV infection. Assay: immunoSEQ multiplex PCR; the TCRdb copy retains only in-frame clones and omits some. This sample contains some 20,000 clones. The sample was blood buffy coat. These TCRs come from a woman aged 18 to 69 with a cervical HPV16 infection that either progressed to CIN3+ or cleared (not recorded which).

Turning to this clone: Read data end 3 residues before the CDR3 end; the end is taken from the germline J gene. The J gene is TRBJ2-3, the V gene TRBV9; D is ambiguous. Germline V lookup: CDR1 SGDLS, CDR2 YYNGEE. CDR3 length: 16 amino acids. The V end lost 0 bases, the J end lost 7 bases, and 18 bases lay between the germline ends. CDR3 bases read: TGTGCCAGCAGCGTAGCCCGGTCGAAGTGCAAGCATACG. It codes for CASSVARSKCKHT. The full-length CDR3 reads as CASSVARSKCKHTQYF.

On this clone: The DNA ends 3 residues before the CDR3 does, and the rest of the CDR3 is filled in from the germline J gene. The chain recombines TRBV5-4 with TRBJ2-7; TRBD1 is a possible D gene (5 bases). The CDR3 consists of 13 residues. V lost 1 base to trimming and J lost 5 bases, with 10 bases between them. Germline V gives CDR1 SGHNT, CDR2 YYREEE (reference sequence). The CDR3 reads CASSLQGRDEQYF. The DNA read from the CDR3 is TGTGCCAGCAGCTTGCAGGGCCGGGACGAG.

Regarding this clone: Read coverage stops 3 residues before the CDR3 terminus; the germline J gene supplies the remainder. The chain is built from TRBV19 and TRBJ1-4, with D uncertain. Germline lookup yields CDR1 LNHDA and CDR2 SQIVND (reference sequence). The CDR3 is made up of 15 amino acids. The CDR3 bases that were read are TGTGCCAGTAGTTTCCTAGACGTCGGTCCTTCACCA. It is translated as CASSFLDVGPSP. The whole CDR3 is CASSFLDVGPSPLFF.

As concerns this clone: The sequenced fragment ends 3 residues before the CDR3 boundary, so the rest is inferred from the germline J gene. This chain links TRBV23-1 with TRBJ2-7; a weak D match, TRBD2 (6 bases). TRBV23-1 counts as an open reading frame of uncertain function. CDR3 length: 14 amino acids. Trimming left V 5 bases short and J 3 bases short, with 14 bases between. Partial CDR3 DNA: TGCGCCAGCAGTGGGCGTGGCGGGGACTACGAG. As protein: CASSGRGGDYE. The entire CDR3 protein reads CASSGRGGDYEQYF.

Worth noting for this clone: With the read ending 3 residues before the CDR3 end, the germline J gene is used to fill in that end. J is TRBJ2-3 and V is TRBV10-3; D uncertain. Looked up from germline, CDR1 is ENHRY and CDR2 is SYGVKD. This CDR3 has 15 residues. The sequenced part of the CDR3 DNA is TGTGCCATCAGTGGTGGTTCAGATAGCAATCAGCCG. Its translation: CAISGGSDSNQP. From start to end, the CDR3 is CAISGGSDSNQPQYF.

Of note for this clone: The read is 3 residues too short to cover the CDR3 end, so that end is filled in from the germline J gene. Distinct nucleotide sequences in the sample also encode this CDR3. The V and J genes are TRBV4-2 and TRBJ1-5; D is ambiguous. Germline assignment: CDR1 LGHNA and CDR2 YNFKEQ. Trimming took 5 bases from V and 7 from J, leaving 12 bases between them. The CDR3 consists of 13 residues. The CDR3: CASSTEVGQPQHF. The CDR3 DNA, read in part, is TGTGCCAGCAGCACTGAAGTGGGCCAGCCC.

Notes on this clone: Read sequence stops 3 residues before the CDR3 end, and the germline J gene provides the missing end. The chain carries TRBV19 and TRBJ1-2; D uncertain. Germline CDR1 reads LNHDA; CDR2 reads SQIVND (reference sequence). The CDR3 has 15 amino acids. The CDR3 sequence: CASSLLAGSSYDYTF. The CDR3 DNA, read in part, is TGTGCCAGTAGTCTCCTAGCCGGGAGCTCCTACGAC.

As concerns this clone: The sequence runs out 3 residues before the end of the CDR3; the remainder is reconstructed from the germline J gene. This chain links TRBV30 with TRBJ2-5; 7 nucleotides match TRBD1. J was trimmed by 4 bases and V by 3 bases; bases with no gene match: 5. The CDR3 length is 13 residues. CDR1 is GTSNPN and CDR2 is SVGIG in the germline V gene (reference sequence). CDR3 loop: CAWRERGPETQYF. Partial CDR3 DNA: TGTGCCTGGAGGGAAAGGGGGCCAGAGACC.

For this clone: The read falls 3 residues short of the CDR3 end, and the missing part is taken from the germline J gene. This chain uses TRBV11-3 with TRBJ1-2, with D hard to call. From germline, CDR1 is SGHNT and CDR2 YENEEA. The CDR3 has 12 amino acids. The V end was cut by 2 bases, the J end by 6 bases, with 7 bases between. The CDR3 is CASSLNGNGYTF. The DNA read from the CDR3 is TGTGCCAGCAGCTTAAACGGTAATGGC.